These T cell receptor beta chains were read from a single sample in a study of blood T cell repertoires in COVID-19. Sequencing was performed with immunoSEQ multiplex PCR; in TCRdb, only in-frame clones are kept and a portion is missing. The sample lists 88,000 or so clones, roughly 80% occurring once. Sequencing was carried out using peripheral blood. All receptors come from a man in his fifties or sixties with acute or convalescent COVID-19. CDR3s include the opening cysteine and the closing phenylalanine or tryptophan. D genes are given only for firm matches. The size of a clone is reported for some rows only, either as once, few or many, or as a class for expanded clones.

>-|TRBV7-2|TRBJ1-5|few
TGTGCCAGCAGTTGGGGCCACGCGCCCCAGCATTTT
CASSWGHAPQHF
>-|TRBV6-5|TRBJ2-7|-
TGTGCCAGCACGCGTGCGGGGACCTACGAGCAGTACTTC
CASTRAGTYEQYF
>TRBD1|TRBV27|TRBJ1-1|-
TGTGCCAGCAGTCGGGGACAGGGTATCACTGAAGCTTTCTTT
CASSRGQGITEAFF
>-|TRBV6-2/TRBV6-3|TRBJ2-4|-
TGTGCCAGCAGCGAGGGAGTGTTGGCCAAAAACATTCAGTACTTC
CASSEGVLAKNIQYF
>TRBD1|TRBV15|TRBJ1-2|-
TGTGCCACCAGTGATCGGACAGGGGTCTATGGCTACACCTTC
CATSDRTGVYGYTF
>TRBD2|TRBV7-2|TRBJ2-3|-
TGTGCCAGCACTCGGTCGTCACTAGCGGGAGGCCCAGATACGCAGTATTTT
CASTRSSLAGGPDTQYF
>-|TRBV5-1|TRBJ2-3|-
TGCGCCAGCAGCTTGGTCTCGGATACGCAGTATTTT
CASSLVSDTQYF
>-|TRBV6-6|TRBJ1-3|-
TGTGCCAGCAGTGGCGGGGAGGGCCCAGGAAACACCATATATTTT
CASSGGEGPGNTIYF
>-|TRBV5-1|TRBJ1-5|-
TGCGCCAGCAGCTTGCAGGGAAGACAGCCCCAGCATTTT
CASSLQGRQPQHF
>TRBD1|TRBV7-2|TRBJ2-5|-
TGTGCCAGCAGCCGGGACAGGGGGGAGGAAGAGACCCAGTACTTC
CASSRDRGEEETQYF
>TRBD1|TRBV5-8|TRBJ1-2|-
TGTGCCAGCAGCTTAAACAGGGGCACCCATTCCTATGGCTACACCTTC
CASSLNRGTHSYGYTF
>TRBD1|TRBV13|TRBJ1-1|-
TGTGCCAGCAGCTTTATCAGCGGGACAGGGGACACTGAAGCTTTCTTT
CASSFISGTGDTEAFF
>-|TRBV12-3/TRBV12-4|TRBJ1-2|-
TGTGCCAGCAGCCTCGGGACACTTCCCGGCTACACCTTC
CASSLGTLPGYTF
>-|TRBV6-4|TRBJ1-1|-
TGTGCCAGCAGTGCTTCGTCCGGGAACACTGAAGCTTTCTTT
CASSASSGNTEAFF
>-|TRBV6-2/TRBV6-3|TRBJ1-1|-
TGTGCCAGCAGTTTCCCGACAGTTCTGAACACTGAAGCTTTCTTT
CASSFPTVLNTEAFF
>TRBD1|TRBV7-8|TRBJ1-2|few
TGTGCCAGCAGCCGGGGACAGGCCCTCTATGGCTACACCTTC
CASSRGQALYGYTF
>-|TRBV5-1|TRBJ2-1|-
TGCGCCAGCAGCACAAATCGCGGGTACAATGAGCAGTTCTTC
CASSTNRGYNEQFF
>TRBD1|TRBV27|TRBJ2-7|-
TGTGCCAGCAGTGACACAGGGGCGCCATTCTACGAGCAGTACTTC
CASSDTGAPFYEQYF
>TRBD2|TRBV2|TRBJ2-7|-
TGTGCCAGCAGAGTTAGCGGGAGTTCGCACTTC
CASRVSGSSHF
>-|TRBV6-2/TRBV6-3|TRBJ2-7|-
TGTGCCAGCAGTGACAACGACTACGAGCAGTACTTC
CASSDNDYEQYF
>-|TRBV9|TRBJ2-1|-
TGTGCCAGCAGCGGGAGGGGGCGGGAAGCCTACAATGAGCAGTTCTTC
CASSGRGREAYNEQFF
>TRBD2|TRBV10-3|TRBJ2-1|-
TGTGCCATCAGTGAGTCGCAGCGGGAGATGAATGAGCAGTTCTTC
CAISESQREMNEQFF
>-|TRBV25-1|TRBJ2-5|-
TGTGCCAGCAGTAGAGGACAGCAAGAGACCCAGTACTTC
CASSRGQQETQYF
>-|TRBV27|TRBJ2-3|-
TGTGCCAGCAGTTCCATTTCCGTAGCCACAGATACGCAGTATTTT
CASSSISVATDTQYF
>TRBD1|TRBV19|TRBJ1-2|-
TGTGCCAGTACCGAAGGGGGATCGACACAGGGGAACTATGGCTACACCTTC
CASTEGGSTQGNYGYTF
>TRBD2|TRBV3-1/TRBV3-2|TRBJ2-7|-
TGTGCCAGCAGTTTCGGGGGGATCACTAACGAGCAGTACTTC
CASSFGGITNEQYF
>-|TRBV5-1|TRBJ1-4|-
TGCGCCAGCAGCTTGGAAAGGGGTGGCGAAAAACTGTTTTTT
CASSLERGGEKLFF
>-|TRBV9|TRBJ1-1|-
TGTGCCAGCAGCGTAGGAAGTAGCCGGGAAGCTTTCTTT
CASSVGSSREAFF
>-|TRBV6-4|TRBJ2-6|-
TGTGCCAGCAGTGACTCCGGCGGCTCTGGGGCCAACGTCCTGACTTTC
CASSDSGGSGANVLTF
>-|TRBV2|TRBJ1-2|-
TGTGCCAGCAGCAGGGCAGCTGAGAGTGGCTACACCTTC
CASSRAAESGYTF
>-|TRBV12-3/TRBV12-4|TRBJ2-4|-
TGTGCCAGCAGTTTTTTCCCTCCAAACATTCAGTACTTC
CASSFFPPNIQYF
>TRBD1|TRBV3-1/TRBV3-2|TRBJ2-7|-
TGTGCCAGCAGCTGGAACCTGGACAGGGCCCACGAGCAGTACTTC
CASSWNLDRAHEQYF
>-|TRBV11-2|TRBJ1-5|-
TGTGCCAGCAGCTTAGATGCTATAAATCAGCCCCAGCATTTT
CASSLDAINQPQHF
>-|TRBV30|TRBJ1-1|-
TGTGCCTGGAGCCGTACTAACACTGAAGCTTTCTTT
CAWSRTNTEAFF